This T cell receptor (beta chain) was observed in a study of OX40 agonist ivuxolimab in advanced cancers. Clones were sequenced by immunoSEQ multiplex PCR, and TCRdb holds only the in-frame ones, with some missing. The repertoire has around 20,000 clones, around 88% of them found once; the top ten carry 20% to 25%. The sample consisted of CD4+ or CD8+ T cells sorted from blood, taken in a trial of the OX40 agonist ivuxolimab. This TCR came from an adult with an advanced solid tumor such as melanoma, head and neck, liver or kidney cancer.

CDR3 sequence reads: CASSLDDGDSKAFF. The CDR3 DNA reads as TGTGCCAGCAGCTTAGATGATGGCGACAGTAAAGCTTTCTTT. The rearrangement joins TRBV11-2 to TRBJ1-1, with TRBD1 as a possible D gene (5 bases). The germline V gene has CDR1 SGHAT and CDR2 FQNNGV. Trimming cost V 0 bases and J 9 bases, with 14 bases left between them. This CDR3 region has 14 residues.